These 9 T cell receptor beta chains originate from one sample sequenced in a study of blood T cell repertoires in COVID-19. Sequencing was performed with immunoSEQ multiplex PCR; in TCRdb, only in-frame clones are kept and a portion is missing. This sample has some 200,000 clones; 87% occur once, and the top ten carry approximately 2%. Sequenced sample: PBMCs or T cells enriched from blood (not recorded which). The receptors here all came from a woman under 40 who had recovered from COVID-19.

The chain combines TRBV7-2 with TRBJ2-7; tentative D call: TRBD1 (5 bases). Per the germline V gene, CDR1 is SGHTA and CDR2 is FQGNSA. The CDR3 spans 14 residues. Trimming stripped 5 bases from V and 5 bases from J, with 16 bases between. The CDR3 loop is CASSPQGMANEQYF. For the CDR3, the DNA is TGTGCCAGCAGCCCCCAGGGAATGGCAAACGAGCAGTACTTC.

This chain uses TRBV5-4 with TRBJ1-2, with 7 bases aligning to TRBD1. The junction had 10 bases not matched to a gene; V was cut back by 1 base and J by 7 bases. Per germline, CDR1 SGHNT and CDR2 YYREEE (reference sequence). The CDR3 is made up of 15 amino acids. CDR3 sequence reads: CASSLLSGGVGGYTF. As DNA, the CDR3 is TGTGCCAGCAGCTTGTTGTCAGGGGGAGTTGGTGGCTACACCTTC.

The gene calls are TRBV18 and TRBJ1-3; the D gene is possibly TRBD1 (5 bases). Trimming removed 2 bases from V and 2 bases from J, with 10 bases in between. Germline V gene sequence: CDR1 KGHSH, CDR2 LQKENI. The CDR3 length is 15 residues. In DNA, the CDR3 is TGTGCCAGCTCACCAGGGGGGAGCGCTGGAAACACCATATATTTT. This codes for CASSPGGSAGNTIYF.

The V and J genes are TRBV25-1 and TRBJ1-3, with 7 nucleotides matching TRBD1. The CDR3 sequence is 14 residues long. J gave up 7 bases and V 3 bases, and 6 bases lay outside the gene matches. CDR1 and CDR2 from the germline V gene are MGHDK and SYGVNS. The CDR3 spells CASSERQGDNTIYF. The CDR3 nucleotides read TGTGCCAGCAGTGAGCGACAGGGTGACAACACCATATATTTT.

V usage is TRBV11-3 and J usage is TRBJ2-2; perhaps TRBD2 as D (7 bases). The germline V and J ends were trimmed by 5 bases and 4 bases, with 17 bases remaining between them. Per the germline V gene, CDR1 is SGHNT and CDR2 is YENEEA. CDR3 length: 16 residues. The CDR3 DNA is TGTGCCAGCAGCCCAAACTTGGGGGGGCGCACCGGGGAGCTGTTTTTT. It is translated as CASSPNLGGRTGELFF.

V gene TRBV5-1 combines with J gene TRBJ1-1, with 7 bases lining up with TRBD1. V shed 7 bases and J 1 base; nucleotides not matched to a gene: 7. Germline CDR1 reads SGHRS; CDR2 reads YFSETQ. The CDR3 has 14 amino acids. CDR3 sequence: CASQLGQWNTEAFF. The CDR3 bases are TGCGCCAGCCAGCTGGGACAGTGGAACACTGAAGCTTTCTTT. Using reference TRBV5-1 and TRBJ1-1 for the parts outside the CDR3, the full variable domain is KAGVTQTPRYLIKTRGQQVTLSCSPISGHRSVSWYQQTPGQGLQFLFEYFSETQRNKGNFPGRFSGRQFSNSRSEMNVSTLELGDSALYLCASQLGQWNTEAFFGQGTRLTVV.

The V and J genes are TRBV4-1 and TRBJ2-1, with 8 bases matching TRBD2. This CDR3 region has 15 residues. V shed 3 bases, J shed 9 bases, and the junction held 10 bases outside the gene matches. Germline lookup yields CDR1 MGHRA and CDR2 YSYEKL. The CDR3 reads CASSHGISGTGEQFF. DNA of the CDR3: TGCGCCAGCAGCCATGGCATTAGCGGGACTGGTGAGCAGTTCTTC.

The gene calls are TRBV6-5 and TRBJ2-5; possibly TRBD2 for D (5 bases). The CDR3 is 14 amino acids. Germline V CDR1 and CDR2: MNHEY, SVGAGI. V was trimmed by 4 bases and J by 3 bases, leaving 12 bases between them. This CDR3 reads CASSWARAEETQYF. The DNA for the CDR3 is TGTGCCAGCAGTTGGGCCCGAGCGGAAGAGACCCAGTACTTC.

The chain recombines TRBV29-1 with TRBJ1-1, with D unclear. Germline CDR1 reads SQVTM; CDR2 reads ANQGSEA. Trimming shortened V by 8 bases and J by 0 bases, and 16 bases separated the two germline ends. The CDR3 sequence is 14 residues long. The CDR3 reads CSREPQEVNTEAFF. The CDR3, as DNA: TGCAGCCGGGAGCCGCAGGAGGTGAACACTGAAGCTTTCTTT. The variable domain in full, completed from reference TRBV29-1 and TRBJ1-1, reads SAVISQKPSRDICQRGTSLTIQCQVDSQVTMMFWYRQQPGQSLTLIATANQGSEATYESGFVIDKFPISRPNLTFSTLTVSNMSPEDSSIYLCSREPQEVNTEAFFGQGTRLTVV.